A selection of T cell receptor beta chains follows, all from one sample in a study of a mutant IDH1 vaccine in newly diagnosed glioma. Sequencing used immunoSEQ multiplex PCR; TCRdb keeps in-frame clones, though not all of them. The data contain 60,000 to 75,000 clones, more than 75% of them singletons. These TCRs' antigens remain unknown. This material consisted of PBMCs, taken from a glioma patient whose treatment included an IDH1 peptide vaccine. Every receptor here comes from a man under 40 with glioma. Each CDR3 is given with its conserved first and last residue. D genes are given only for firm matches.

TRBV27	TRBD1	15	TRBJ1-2	CASSSDRTGGSGYTF
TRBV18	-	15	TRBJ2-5	CASSPRAGIQETQYF
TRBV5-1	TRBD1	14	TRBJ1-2	CASSLRGGVSGYTF
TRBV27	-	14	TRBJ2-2	CASSGPFPSGELFF
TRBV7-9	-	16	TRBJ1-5	CASSLGTAYSNQPQHF
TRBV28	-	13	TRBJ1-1	CASSLPVNSEAFF
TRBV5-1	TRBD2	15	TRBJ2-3	CASSLSLAGSDTQYF
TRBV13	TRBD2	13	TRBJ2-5	CASSLGTGGTQYF
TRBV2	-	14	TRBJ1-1	CASSEGALGTEAFF
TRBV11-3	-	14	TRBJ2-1	CASSLGTLGSEQFF
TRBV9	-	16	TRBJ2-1	CASSVEGTVGGNEQFF
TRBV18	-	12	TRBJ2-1	CASSPDRGEQFF
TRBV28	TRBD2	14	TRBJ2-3	CASSFTSVTDTQYF
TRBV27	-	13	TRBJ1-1	CASSFGVGAEAFF
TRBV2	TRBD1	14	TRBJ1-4	CASGRQGAEEKLFF
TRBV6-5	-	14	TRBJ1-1	CASSYSILFVGAFF
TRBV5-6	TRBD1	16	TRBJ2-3	CASSQPGQGRTDTQYF
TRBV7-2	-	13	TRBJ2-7	CASSLAGSGGLYF
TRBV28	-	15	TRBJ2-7	CASSFLRATSYEQYF
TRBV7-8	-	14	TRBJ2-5	CASSLLRTQETQYF
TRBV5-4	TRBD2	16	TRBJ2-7	CASSDLGTSAAYEQYF
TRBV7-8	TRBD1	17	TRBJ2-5	CASSWARSTGFQETQYF
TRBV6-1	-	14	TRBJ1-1	CASSPGPMNTEAFF